The clone carrying this TCR beta chain was counted between two and nine times. The data are from a study of T-cell memory formation after mild COVID-19. One entry per CDR3 protein results from TCRdb running MiXCR on the 5' RACE reads. Of approximately 100,000 distinct CDR3 sequences listed, 9.5% to 15% are singletons. From germline, CDR1 is SGDLS and CDR2 YYNGEE. CDR3 length equals 14 residues. The junction had 8 bases not matched to a gene; V was cut back by 10 bases and J by 5 bases. Sequenced material: PBMCs or a T cell subset sorted from them (not recorded which). This receptor was identified in an adult woman who had mild COVID-19 (a few samples of this study predate the infection). Cell type and time point are not known. The rearrangement uses TRBV9 and TRBJ2-1, with 11 bases lining up with TRBD2. DNA for the CDR3: TGTGCCGCCGCGAGGGGACTAGCGGACAATGAGCAGTTCTTC. Translation: CAAARGLADNEQFF.